This T cell receptor (beta chain) was obtained from a study of human CD8 memory T cell subsets. Production of TCR beta libraries used UMI-labeled 5' RACE as the method. TCRdb re-called the 5' RACE reads; every CDR3 protein appears as one record, without DNA. In total, the table holds about 6,700 distinct CDR3 sequences. CD8+ T cells were isolated by negative magnetic selection. Germline-derived CDR1 and CDR2 are SGDLS and YYNGEE. This CDR3 is built from 14 residues. The sequence came from a human donor in good health. Sequenced input: CD8+ T cells from PBMCs. The chain joins TRBV9 to TRBJ1-1; TCRdb outputs TRBD1, but without DNA this stays unchecked. The CDR3 is CASSFRPRGTEAFF.